The clone carrying this T cell receptor beta chain was seen a handful of times. These data are taken from a study of blood T cell repertoires in COVID-19. Study-level background: Italy, Spain and the United States were the sources of the convalescent and acute COVID-19 samples. T cells, B-cell-depleted T cells, or PBMCs provided the cDNA or gDNA that served as material.

Methods used by the authors: Estimates of nucleated cell counts were drawn from the amplification of reference gene primers. The table came from immunoSEQ multiplex PCR; TCRdb's copy has only in-frame clones and leaves some out. The DNA was the basis for D and trimming; V, J and clone size are from that table. Of nearly 350,000 clones in the sample, 80% to 90% were seen once. CDR3 length: 14 amino acids. CDR1 and CDR2 from the germline V gene are GTSNPN and SVGIG (reference sequence). V shed 7 bases and J shed 0 bases, with 14 bases lying between them. The chain joins TRBV30 to TRBJ2-3; tentative D call: TRBD2 (6 bases). The receptor comes from a man aged 25 to 40 with active or convalescent COVID-19. Sequencing was performed on peripheral blood. CDR3 DNA: TGTGCCTCGACTAGACTGACTAGCACAGATACGCAGTATTTT. This codes for CASTRLTSTDTQYF.